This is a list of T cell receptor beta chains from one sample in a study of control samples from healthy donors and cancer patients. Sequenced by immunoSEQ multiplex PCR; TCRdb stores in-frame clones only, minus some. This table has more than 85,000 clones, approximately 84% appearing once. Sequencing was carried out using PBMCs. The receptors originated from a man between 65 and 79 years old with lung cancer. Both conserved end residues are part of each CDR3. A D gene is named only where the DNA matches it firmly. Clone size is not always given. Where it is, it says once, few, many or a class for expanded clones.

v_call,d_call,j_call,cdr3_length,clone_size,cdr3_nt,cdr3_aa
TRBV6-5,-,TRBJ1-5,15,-,TGTGCCAGCAGCTCCGACAGTTATAGCAATCAGCCCCAGCATTTT,CASSSDSYSNQPQHF
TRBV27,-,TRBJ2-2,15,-,TGTGCCAGCAGTTTAGGCACTTCGAACACCGGGGAGCTGTTTTTT,CASSLGTSNTGELFF
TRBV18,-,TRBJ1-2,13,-,TGTGCCAGCTCACCACCTGCCAGGGATGGCTACACCTTC,CASSPPARDGYTF
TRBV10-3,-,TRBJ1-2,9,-,TGTGCCATCAAAAGGGTCGTCACCTTC,CAIKRVVTF
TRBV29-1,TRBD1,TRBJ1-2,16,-,TGCAGCGTTGAAGACACTGGGACAGGGGGCTACTATGGCTACACCTTC,CSVEDTGTGGYYGYTF
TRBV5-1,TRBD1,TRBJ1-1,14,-,TGCGCCAGCAGCAAGGACAGGGGAATGGCTGAAGCTTTCTTT,CASSKDRGMAEAFF
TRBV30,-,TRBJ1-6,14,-,TGTGCCTGGAGTATTCCAGGGGATAATTCACCCCTCCACTTT,CAWSIPGDNSPLHF
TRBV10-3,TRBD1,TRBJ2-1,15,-,TGTGCCATCAGTGAGGGGACAGGGCTATACAATGAGCAGTTCTTC,CAISEGTGLYNEQFF
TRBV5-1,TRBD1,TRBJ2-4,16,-,TGCGCCAGCAGCTTAGGACCACAGGGGAATCGGAACATTCAGTACTTC,CASSLGPQGNRNIQYF
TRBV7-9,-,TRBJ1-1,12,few,TGTGCCAGCAGCTTAATCGGGGTTGAAGCTTTCTTT,CASSLIGVEAFF
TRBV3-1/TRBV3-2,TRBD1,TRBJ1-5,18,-,TGTGCCAGCAGCCAAGGACCCGAGACAGGGAGGGTTAATCAGCCCCAGCATTTT,CASSQGPETGRVNQPQHF
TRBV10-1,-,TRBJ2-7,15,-,TGCGCCAGCAGTGAGTCGAATCAGAGCATTTACGAGCAGTACTTC,CASSESNQSIYEQYF
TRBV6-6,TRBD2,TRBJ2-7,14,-,TGTGCCAGCAGTTACCCGGGACTAGTTTGGGAGCAGTACTTC,CASSYPGLVWEQYF
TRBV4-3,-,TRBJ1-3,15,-,TGCGCCAGCAGCCAAGATATGAGTGCTGGAAACACCATATATTTT,CASSQDMSAGNTIYF
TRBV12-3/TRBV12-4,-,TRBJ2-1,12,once,TGTGCCAGCAGCCGCTTCGGAAATGAGCAGTTCTTC,CASSRFGNEQFF
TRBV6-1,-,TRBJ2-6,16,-,TGTGCCAGCAGTGATTGGTCCCTCTCTGGGGCCAACGTCCTGACTTTC,CASSDWSLSGANVLTF
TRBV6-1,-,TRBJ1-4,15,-,TGTGCCAGCAGTGAGGCGTCAACCGGTAATGAAAAACTGTTTTTT,CASSEASTGNEKLFF
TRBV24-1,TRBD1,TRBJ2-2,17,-,TGTGCCACCAGTGACGCTCAAACGGGACAGGGTGCCGGGGAGCTGTTTTTT,CATSDAQTGQGAGELFF
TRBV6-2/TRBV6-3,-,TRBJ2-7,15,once,TGTGCCAGCAGTACTGGACTGGACATGGGATACGAGCAGTACTTC,CASSTGLDMGYEQYF
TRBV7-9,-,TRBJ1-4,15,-,TGTGCCAGCAGCTTAGCGCCAGGGGAGGGTGAAAAACTGTTTTTT,CASSLAPGEGEKLFF
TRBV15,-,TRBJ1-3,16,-,TGTGCCACCAGCAGGGACCGAGCAGGGGCTGGAAACACCATATATTTT,CATSRDRAGAGNTIYF
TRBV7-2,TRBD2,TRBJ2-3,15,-,TGTGCCAGCAGGGGGCCTTGGACTAGCAGTTATACGCAGTATTTT,CASRGPWTSSYTQYF
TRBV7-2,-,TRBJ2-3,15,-,TGTGCCAGCAGGTCTGTCACCTATAAATCAAATACGCAGTATTTT,CASRSVTYKSNTQYF
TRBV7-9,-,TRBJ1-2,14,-,TGTGCCAGCAGCATCCTGACAGCTAACTATGGCTACACCTTC,CASSILTANYGYTF
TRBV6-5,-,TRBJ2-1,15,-,TGTGCCAGCAGTTACGCGGGGCCACTGTACAATGAGCAGTTCTTC,CASSYAGPLYNEQFF
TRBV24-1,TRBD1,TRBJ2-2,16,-,TGTGCCACCAGCGCTACAGGGGTGAGGGGCACCGGGGAGCTGTTTTTT,CATSATGVRGTGELFF
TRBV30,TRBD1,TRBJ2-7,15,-,TGTGCCTGGAGTTTTCCGGGACAGGGTGCATACGAGCAGTACTTC,CAWSFPGQGAYEQYF
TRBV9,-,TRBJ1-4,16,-,TGTGCCAGCAGCCCACGGTCTCGCGCAACTAATGAAAAACTGTTTTTT,CASSPRSRATNEKLFF
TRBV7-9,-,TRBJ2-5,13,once,TGTGCCAGCAGCAGACTAGTTCAAGAGACCCAGTACTTC,CASSRLVQETQYF
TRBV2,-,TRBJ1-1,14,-,TGTGCCAGCAGTGAACGCATACTGAACACTGAAGCTTTCTTT,CASSERILNTEAFF
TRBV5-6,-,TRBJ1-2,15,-,TGTGCCAGCAGCTGGGGGGGGCACAGAGGAGGTGGCTACACCTTC,CASSWGGHRGGGYTF
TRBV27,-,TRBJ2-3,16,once,TGTGCCAGCAGTTTAACCGGGACTTCGCGCACAGATACGCAGTATTTT,CASSLTGTSRTDTQYF
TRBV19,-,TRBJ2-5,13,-,TGTGCCAGTAGAAAGGGGGGCGCGGAGACCCAGTACTTC,CASRKGGAETQYF
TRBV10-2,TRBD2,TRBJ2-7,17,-,TGCGCCAGCAGTGAGTCGAGGCTAGCGGGGGGAGGGTACGAGCAGTACTTC,CASSESRLAGGGYEQYF
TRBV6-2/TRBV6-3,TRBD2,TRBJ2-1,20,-,TGTGCCAGCAGTTACTCGGGACTAGCGGGGTCACTCTCGAGGTACAATGAGCAGTTCTTC,CASSYSGLAGSLSRYNEQFF
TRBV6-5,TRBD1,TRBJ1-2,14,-,TGTGCCAGCAGTTTCGGACAGGGCAGCTATGGCTACACCTTC,CASSFGQGSYGYTF
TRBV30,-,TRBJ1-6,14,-,TGTGCCTGGAGTCGCCCAGGGTATAATTCACCCCTCCACTTT,CAWSRPGYNSPLHF
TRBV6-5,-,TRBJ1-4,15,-,TGTGCCAGCAGTTACCGGCAGGGCTATAATGAAAAACTGTTTTTT,CASSYRQGYNEKLFF
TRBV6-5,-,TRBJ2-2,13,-,TGTGCCAGCATAACCCCGAGCACCGGGGAGCTGTTTTTT,CASITPSTGELFF
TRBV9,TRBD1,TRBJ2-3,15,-,TGTGCCACCAACGCCCGAGGGGGCGATGGAGATACGCAGTATTTT,CATNARGGDGDTQYF
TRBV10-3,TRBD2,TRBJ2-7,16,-,TGTGCCATCAGTGAGTCGCCTCTAGCGGGGGCCTCCGAGCAGTACTTC,CAISESPLAGASEQYF
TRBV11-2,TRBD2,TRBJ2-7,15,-,TGTGCCAGCAGCCCCCGACTAGCGGGGGGTCTCGAGCAGTACTTC,CASSPRLAGGLEQYF
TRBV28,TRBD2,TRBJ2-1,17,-,TGTGCCAGCAGTTTGATTAGCGGGGGGATTTTCAACAATGAGCAGTTCTTC,CASSLISGGIFNNEQFF
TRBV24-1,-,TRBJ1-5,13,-,TGTGCCACCAGTGAAGGGTTAAATCAGCCCCAGCATTTT,CATSEGLNQPQHF
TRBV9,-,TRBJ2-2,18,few,TGTGCCAGCAGCGTGGTCCCCGTCCCTTCTGGACTATTCGGGGAGCTGTTTTTT,CASSVVPVPSGLFGELFF